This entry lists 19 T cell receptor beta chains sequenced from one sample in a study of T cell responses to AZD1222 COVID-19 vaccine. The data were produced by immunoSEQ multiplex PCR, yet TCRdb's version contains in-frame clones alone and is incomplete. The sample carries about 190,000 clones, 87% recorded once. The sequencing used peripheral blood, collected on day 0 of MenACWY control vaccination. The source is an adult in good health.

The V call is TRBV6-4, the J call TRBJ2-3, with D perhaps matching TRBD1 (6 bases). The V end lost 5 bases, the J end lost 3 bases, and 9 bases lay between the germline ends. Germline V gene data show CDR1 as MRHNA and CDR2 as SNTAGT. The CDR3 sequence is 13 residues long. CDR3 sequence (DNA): TGTGCCAGCAGTAACAGGGAGACAGATACGCAGTATTTT. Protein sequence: CASSNRETDTQYF.

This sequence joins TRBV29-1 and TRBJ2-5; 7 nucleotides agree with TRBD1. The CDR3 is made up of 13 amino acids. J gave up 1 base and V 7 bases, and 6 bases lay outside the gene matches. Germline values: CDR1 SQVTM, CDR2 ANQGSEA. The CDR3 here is CSAGTAVQETQYF. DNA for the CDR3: TGCAGCGCTGGGACAGCCGTCCAAGAGACCCAGTACTTC.

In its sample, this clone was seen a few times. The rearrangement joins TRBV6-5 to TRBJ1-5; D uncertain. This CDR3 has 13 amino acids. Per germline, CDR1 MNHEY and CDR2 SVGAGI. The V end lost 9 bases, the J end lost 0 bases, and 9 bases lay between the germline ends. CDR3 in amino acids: CASQEYSNQPQHF. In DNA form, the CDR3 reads TGTGCCAGTCAAGAATATAGCAATCAGCCCCAGCATTTT.

The CDR3 nucleotides read TGTGCCAGCAGTTACTCGAGGAGTCGGGGGAACTACGAGCAGTACTTC. Translation gives CASSYSRSRGNYEQYF. The chain links TRBV6-5 to TRBJ2-7, with D maybe TRBD2 (6 bases). Trimming removed 0 bases at V and 3 bases at J, with 15 bases between. CDR3 length equals 16 residues. Germline lookup yields CDR1 MNHEY and CDR2 SVGAGI.

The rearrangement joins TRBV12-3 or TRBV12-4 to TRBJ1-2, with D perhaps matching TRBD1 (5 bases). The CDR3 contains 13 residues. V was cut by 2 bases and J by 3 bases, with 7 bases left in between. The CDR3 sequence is CASSLTGDYGYTF. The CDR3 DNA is TGTGCCAGCAGTTTAACAGGAGACTATGGCTACACCTTC.

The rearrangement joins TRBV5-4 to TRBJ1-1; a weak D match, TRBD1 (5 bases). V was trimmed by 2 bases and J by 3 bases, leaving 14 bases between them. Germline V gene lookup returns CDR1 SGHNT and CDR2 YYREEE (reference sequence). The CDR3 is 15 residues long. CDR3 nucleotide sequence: TGTGCCAGCAGCTTAGTATCGGCAGGGTACACTGAAGCTTTCTTT. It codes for CASSLVSAGYTEAFF.

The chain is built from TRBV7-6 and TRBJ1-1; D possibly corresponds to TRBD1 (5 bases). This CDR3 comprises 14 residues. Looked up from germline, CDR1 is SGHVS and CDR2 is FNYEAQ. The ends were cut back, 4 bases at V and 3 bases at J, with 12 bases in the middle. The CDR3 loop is CASSSVGVDTEAFF. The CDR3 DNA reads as TGTGCCAGCAGCTCCGTGGGGGTCGACACTGAAGCTTTCTTT.

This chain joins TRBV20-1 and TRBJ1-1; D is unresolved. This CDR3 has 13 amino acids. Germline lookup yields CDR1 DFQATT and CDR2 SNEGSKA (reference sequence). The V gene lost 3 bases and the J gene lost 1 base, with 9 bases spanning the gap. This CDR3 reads CSASNFRNTEAFF. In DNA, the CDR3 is TGCAGTGCTAGTAACTTCAGGAACACTGAAGCTTTCTTT.

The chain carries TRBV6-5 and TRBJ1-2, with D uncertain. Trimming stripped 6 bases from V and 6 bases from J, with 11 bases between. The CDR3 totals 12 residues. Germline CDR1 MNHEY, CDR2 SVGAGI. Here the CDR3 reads CASSLGRDGYTF. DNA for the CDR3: TGTGCCAGCAGCCTAGGAAGGGATGGCTACACCTTC.

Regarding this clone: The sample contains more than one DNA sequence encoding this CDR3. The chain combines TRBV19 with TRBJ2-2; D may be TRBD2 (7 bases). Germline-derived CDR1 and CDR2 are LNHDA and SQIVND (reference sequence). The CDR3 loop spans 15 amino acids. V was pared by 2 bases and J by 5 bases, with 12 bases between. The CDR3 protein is CASSISGGATGELFF. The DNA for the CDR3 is TGTGCCAGTAGTATAAGTGGGGGGGCGACCGGGGAGCTGTTTTTT. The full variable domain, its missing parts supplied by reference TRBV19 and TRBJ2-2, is DGGITQSPKYLFRKEGQNVTLSCEQNLNHDAMYWYRQDPGQGLRLIYYSQIVNDFQKGDIAEGYSVSREKKESFPLTVTSAQKNPTAFYLCASSISGGATGELFFGEGSRLTVL.

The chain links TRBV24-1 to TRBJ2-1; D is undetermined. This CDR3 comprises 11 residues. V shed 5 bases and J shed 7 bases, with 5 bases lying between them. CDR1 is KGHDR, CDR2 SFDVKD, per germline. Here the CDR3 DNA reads TGTGCCACCAGTGCAGCTAATGAGCAGTTCTTC. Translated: CATSAANEQFF.

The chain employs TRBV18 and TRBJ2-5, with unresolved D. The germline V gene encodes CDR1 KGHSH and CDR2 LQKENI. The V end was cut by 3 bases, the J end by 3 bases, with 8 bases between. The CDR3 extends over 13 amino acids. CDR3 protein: CASSPRSEETQYF. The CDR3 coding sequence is TGTGCCAGCTCACCGCGAAGTGAAGAGACCCAGTACTTC. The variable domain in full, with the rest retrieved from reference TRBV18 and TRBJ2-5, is NAGVMQNPRHLVRRRGQEARLRCSPMKGHSHVYWYRQLPEEGLKFMVYLQKENIIDESGMPKERFSAEFPKEGPSILRIQQVVRGDSAAYFCASSPRSEETQYFGPGTRLLVL.

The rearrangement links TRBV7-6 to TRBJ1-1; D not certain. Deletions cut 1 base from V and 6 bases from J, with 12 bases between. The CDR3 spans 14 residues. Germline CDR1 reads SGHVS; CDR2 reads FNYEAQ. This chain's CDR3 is CASSLDRGHAEAFF. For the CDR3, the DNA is TGTGCCAGCAGCTTAGATCGCGGGCACGCTGAAGCTTTCTTT.

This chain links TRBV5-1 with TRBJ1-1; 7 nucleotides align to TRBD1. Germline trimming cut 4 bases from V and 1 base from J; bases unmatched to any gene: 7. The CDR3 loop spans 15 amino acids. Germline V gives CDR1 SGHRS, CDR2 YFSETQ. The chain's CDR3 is CASSPRTGRNTEAFF. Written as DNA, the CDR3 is TGCGCCAGCAGCCCGAGGACAGGCCGGAACACTGAAGCTTTCTTT.

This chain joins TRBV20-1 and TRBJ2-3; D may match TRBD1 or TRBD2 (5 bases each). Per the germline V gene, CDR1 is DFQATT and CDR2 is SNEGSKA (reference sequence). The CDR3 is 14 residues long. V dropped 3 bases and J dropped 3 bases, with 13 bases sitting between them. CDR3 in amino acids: CSASWGIGTDTQYF. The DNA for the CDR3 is TGCAGTGCTAGTTGGGGGATCGGTACAGATACGCAGTATTTT.

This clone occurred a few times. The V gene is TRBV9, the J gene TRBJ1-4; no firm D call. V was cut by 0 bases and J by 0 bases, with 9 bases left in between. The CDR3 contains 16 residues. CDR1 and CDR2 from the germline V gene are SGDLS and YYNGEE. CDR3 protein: CASSVGAQSTNEKLFF. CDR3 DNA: TGTGCCAGCAGCGTAGGGGCGCAGTCAACTAATGAAAAACTGTTTTTT.

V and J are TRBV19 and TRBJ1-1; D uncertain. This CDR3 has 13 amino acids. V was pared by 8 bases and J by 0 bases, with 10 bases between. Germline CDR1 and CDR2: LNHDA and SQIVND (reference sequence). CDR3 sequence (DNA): TGTGCCAGTTCACAGAGAATGAACACTGAAGCTTTCTTT. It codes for CASSQRMNTEAFF. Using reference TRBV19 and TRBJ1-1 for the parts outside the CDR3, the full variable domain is DGGITQSPKYLFRKEGQNVTLSCEQNLNHDAMYWYRQDPGQGLRLIYYSQIVNDFQKGDIAEGYSVSREKKESFPLTVTSAQKNPTAFYLCASSQRMNTEAFFGQGTRLTVV.

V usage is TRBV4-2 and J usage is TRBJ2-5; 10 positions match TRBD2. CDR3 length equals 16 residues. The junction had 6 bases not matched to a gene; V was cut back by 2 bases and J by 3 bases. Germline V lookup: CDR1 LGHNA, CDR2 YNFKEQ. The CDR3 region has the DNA TGTGCCAGCAGCCAACAGCGGGGGGGGCTAGAAGAGACCCAGTACTTC. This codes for CASSQQRGGLEETQYF.

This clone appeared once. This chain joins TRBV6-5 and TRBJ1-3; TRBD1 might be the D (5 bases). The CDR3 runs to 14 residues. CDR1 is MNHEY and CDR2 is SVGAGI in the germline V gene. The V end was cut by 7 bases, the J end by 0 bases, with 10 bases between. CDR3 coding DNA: TGTGCCAGCACGGACACCTACTCTGGAAACACCATATATTTT. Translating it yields CASTDTYSGNTIYF.